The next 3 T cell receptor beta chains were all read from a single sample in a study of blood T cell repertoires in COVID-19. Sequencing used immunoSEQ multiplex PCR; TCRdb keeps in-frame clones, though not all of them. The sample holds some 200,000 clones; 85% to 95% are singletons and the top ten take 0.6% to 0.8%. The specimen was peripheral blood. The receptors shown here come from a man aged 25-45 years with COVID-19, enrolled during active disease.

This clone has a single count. The CDR3, as DNA: TGTGCCAGTTCGACCCAGGGAGGGATGCGCTACGAGCAGTACTTC. This sequence encodes CASSTQGGMRYEQYF. The V and J genes are TRBV19 and TRBJ2-7; 7 bases are a match to TRBD2. Trimming removed 8 bases from V and 3 bases from J; junction bases left unmatched: 13. The germline V gene encodes CDR1 LNHDA and CDR2 SQIVND (reference sequence). The CDR3 is 15 amino acids. Combining the CDR3 with reference TRBV19 and TRBJ2-7 gives the whole variable domain DGGITQSPKYLFRKEGQNVTLSCEQNLNHDAMYWYRQDPGQGLRLIYYSQIVNDFQKGDIAEGYSVSREKKESFPLTVTSAQKNPTAFYLCASSTQGGMRYEQYFGPGTRLTVT.

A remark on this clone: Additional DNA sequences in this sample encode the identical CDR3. The CDR3 reads CASSQDHSGANVLTF. Here the CDR3 DNA reads TGTGCCAGCAGCCAAGATCACTCTGGGGCCAACGTCCTGACTTTC. This chain connects TRBV3-1 (or the pseudogene TRBV3-2) to TRBJ2-6, with D hard to call. From germline, CDR1 is LGHDT and CDR2 YNNKEL (reference sequence). The germline V and J ends were trimmed by 0 bases and 0 bases, with 3 bases remaining between them. This CDR3 has 15 residues.

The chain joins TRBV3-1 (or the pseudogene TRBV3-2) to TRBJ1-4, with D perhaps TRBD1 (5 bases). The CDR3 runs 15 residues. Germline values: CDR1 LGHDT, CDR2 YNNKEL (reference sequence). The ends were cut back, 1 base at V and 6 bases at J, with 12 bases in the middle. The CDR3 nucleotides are TGTGCCAGCAGCCAAGCCAGGACCAGGGATGAAAAACTGTTTTTT. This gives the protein CASSQARTRDEKLFF.